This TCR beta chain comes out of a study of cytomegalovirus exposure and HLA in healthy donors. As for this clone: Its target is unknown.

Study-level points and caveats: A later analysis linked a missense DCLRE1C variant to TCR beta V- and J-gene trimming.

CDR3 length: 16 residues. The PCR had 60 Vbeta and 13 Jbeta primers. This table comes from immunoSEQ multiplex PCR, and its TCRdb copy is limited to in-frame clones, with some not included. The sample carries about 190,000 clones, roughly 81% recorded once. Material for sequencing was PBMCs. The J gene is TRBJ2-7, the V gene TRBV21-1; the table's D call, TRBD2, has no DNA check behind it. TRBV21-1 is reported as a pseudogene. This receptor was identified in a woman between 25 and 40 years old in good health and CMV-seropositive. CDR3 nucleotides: TGTGCCAGCAGCAAAGCCTCTTTTGAGTTTTCCCACGAGCAGTACTTC. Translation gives CASSKASFEFSHEQYF.